The 26 T cell receptor beta chains in this list originate from one sample, sequenced in a study of response to subunit inactivated influenza vaccine. TCRdb used MiXCR to reprocess the RT-PCR reads, holding one entry per CDR3 protein. The data contain about 540,000 distinct CDR3 sequences, roughly 25% of them singletons. Separately, the same data were catalogued under a study of T cells expressing NK-cell markers. That report adds: TCR beta cDNA was made by 5'RACE template switching with UMIs.

This material consisted of CD4+ T cells sorted from PBMCs, taken about 11 days after vaccination. The source is a man in his forties or fifties who received an inactivated influenza vaccine.

In its sample, this clonotype was seen a few times. The chain uses TRBV5-1 and TRBJ2-5; D remains ambiguous. V lost 4 bases and J lost 4, with 11 bases in between. The CDR3 length is 13 residues. Germline CDR1 and CDR2: SGHRS and YFSETQ. CDR3 DNA sequence: TGCGCCAGCAGCCGTCAGGATGGAGAGACCCAGTACTTC. This encodes CASSRQDGETQYF.

A few counts support this clonotype. The chain recombines TRBV7-2 with TRBJ2-1; D remains ambiguous. Germline CDR1 is SGHTA and CDR2 is FQGNSA. V lost 4 bases and J 9 bases, leaving 16 bases between the germline ends. The CDR3 runs to 14 residues. This CDR3 is CASSSEPLGSEQFF. The CDR3 bases are TGTGCCAGCAGCTCCGAACCGCTCGGCAGTGAGCAGTTCTTC.

V usage is TRBV4-2 and J usage is TRBJ2-3; D is uncertain. This CDR3 is 14 amino acids long. V dropped 0 bases and J dropped 5 bases, with 9 bases sitting between them. Germline assignment: CDR1 LGHNA and CDR2 YNFKEQ. CDR3 in DNA: TGTGCCAGCAGCCAAGATCTGAAGAAAGATACGCAGTATTTT. Translation gives CASSQDLKKDTQYF.

There are a few counts of this clonotype. The chain uses TRBV5-1 and TRBJ1-1; no firm D call. V was clipped by 0 bases and J by 3 bases, with 12 bases between them. Germline V CDR1 and CDR2: SGHRS, YFSETQ. This CDR3 is built from 15 residues. The CDR3 loop reads CASSLALTRDTEAFF. The CDR3 nucleotides are TGCGCCAGCAGCTTGGCCCTGACCCGGGACACTGAAGCTTTCTTT.

The V call is TRBV7-2, the J call TRBJ2-7, with D perhaps given as TRBD1 or TRBD2 (5 bases each). Per germline, CDR1 SGHTA and CDR2 FQGNSA. The ends were cut back, 2 bases at V and 3 bases at J, with 11 bases in the middle. This CDR3 has 14 residues. CDR3 loop: CASSLLGVLYEQYF. The CDR3 region has the DNA TGTGCCAGCAGCTTATTGGGGGTGCTCTACGAGCAGTACTTC.

Many counts were recorded for this clonotype. The rearrangement uses TRBV20-1 and TRBJ2-5; a weak D match, TRBD2 (6 bases). The germline V gene has CDR1 DFQATT and CDR2 SNEGSKA (reference sequence). Deletions cut 3 bases from V and 7 bases from J, with 21 bases between. The CDR3 sequence is 15 residues long. The CDR3 is CSASGGSGLRGTQYF. The CDR3 DNA reads as TGCAGTGCTAGTGGTGGTAGCGGCCTCCGGGGGACCCAGTACTTC.

The chain joins TRBV3-1 to TRBJ2-2; no reliable D call. Trimming stripped 6 bases from V and 0 bases from J, with 8 bases between. The CDR3 has 14 residues. Per the germline V gene, CDR1 is LGHDT and CDR2 is YNNKEL (reference sequence). CDR3 coding DNA: TGTGCCAGCAGTTCGCGACCGAACACCGGGGAGCTGTTTTTT. Translating it yields CASSSRPNTGELFF. Combining the CDR3 with reference TRBV3-1 and TRBJ2-2 gives the whole variable domain DTAVSQTPKYLVTQMGNDKSIKCEQNLGHDTMYWYKQDSKKFLKIMFSYNNKELIINETVPNRFSPKSPDKAHLNLHINSLELGDSAVYFCASSSRPNTGELFFGEGSRLTVL.

This clonotype was counted between two and nine times. This chain joins TRBV20-1 and TRBJ2-3, with 9 bases that match TRBD2. Trimming removed 1 base from V and 10 bases from J; junction bases left unmatched: 9. The CDR3 runs to 14 residues. Germline lookup yields CDR1 DFQATT and CDR2 SNEGSKA (reference sequence). CDR3 in amino acids: CSARGASGTRPQYF. In DNA form, the CDR3 reads TGCAGTGCTAGAGGGGCTAGCGGGACCCGTCCGCAGTATTTT.

The genes are TRBV7-3 and TRBJ2-1, with TRBD2 matching 9 bases. Trimming at V came to 0 bases and at J to 7 bases, leaving 4 bases not matched to a gene. CDR3 length: 15 residues. Germline assignment: CDR1 SGHTA and CDR2 FQGTGA. The chain's CDR3 is CASSLTSGSENEQFF. The CDR3, as DNA: TGTGCCAGCAGCTTAACTAGCGGGAGTGAAAATGAGCAGTTCTTC.

This clonotype was picked up many times. V usage is TRBV20-1 and J usage is TRBJ2-4; perhaps TRBD2 as D (6 bases). Germline CDR1 is DFQATT and CDR2 is SNEGSKA (reference sequence). The CDR3 runs 14 residues. Trimming left V 1 base short and J 8 bases short, with 15 bases between. This chain's CDR3 is CSARVGGSRDIQYF. In DNA form, the CDR3 reads TGCAGTGCTAGAGTCGGGGGATCTCGCGACATTCAGTACTTC.

This clonotype has at least ten counts. This rearrangement joins TRBV7-2 to TRBJ2-7; 8 bases match TRBD2. Germline V gene sequence: CDR1 SGHTA, CDR2 FQGNSA. V was clipped by 2 bases and J by 1 base; unmatched bases: 1. This CDR3 region has 14 residues. The CDR3 loop is CASSLIAGSYEQYF. CDR3 DNA sequence: TGTGCCAGCAGCTTAATAGCGGGGTCCTACGAGCAGTACTTC.

This chain uses TRBV20-1 with TRBJ2-7, with 8 bases aligning to TRBD1. Germline V gives CDR1 DFQATT, CDR2 SNEGSKA (reference sequence). CDR3 length: 15 residues. The V and J ends lost 3 bases and 0 bases, in that order; junction bases with no gene match: 7. The DNA for the CDR3 is TGCAGTGCTAGTGGGACAGGCCGCCTCTCCTACGAGCAGTACTTC. Its protein product is CSASGTGRLSYEQYF.

This clonotype was observed once. Sequence at one end of the junction differs from germline and may be a read error. This sequence joins TRBV20-1 and TRBJ2-7; TRBD2 agrees at 14 bases. The CDR3 has 15 residues. Germline V gene sequence: CDR1 DFQATT, CDR2 SNEGSKA (reference sequence). Here the CDR3 reads CSARGLAGDSNEQYF. CDR3 in DNA: TGCAGTGCGAGGGGACTAGCGGGAGACTCCAACGAGCAGTACTTC.

This clonotype turned up a few times. V is TRBV28 and J is TRBJ2-1; 14 nucleotides match TRBD2. V gave up 4 bases and J gave up 5 bases; unmatched junction bases: 7. The CDR3 covers 17 residues. The germline gives CDR1 MDHEN, CDR2 SYDVKM. DNA of the CDR3: TGTGCCAGCAGTTCCCGACTAGCGGGAGGGTTTGACAATGAGCAGTTCTTC. It translates to CASSSRLAGGFDNEQFF.

The V and J genes are TRBV5-1 and TRBJ2-5; maybe TRBD1 (6 bases). The CDR3 has 13 amino acids. With 5 bases removed from V and 3 bases from J, the gap between germline ends came to 11 bases. Germline CDR1 and CDR2: SGHRS and YFSETQ. CDR3 DNA: TGCGCCAGCAGTTTCAACAGGGAAGAGACCCAGTACTTC. It encodes CASSFNREETQYF.

This clonotype turned up a few times. This chain links TRBV13 with TRBJ1-6, with TRBD1 as a possible D gene (6 bases). The CDR3 is 16 residues long. The V end lost 6 bases, the J end lost 6 bases, and 18 bases lay between the germline ends. Germline CDR1 reads PRHDT; CDR2 reads FYEKMQ (reference sequence). CDR3 coding DNA: TGTGCCAGCAGATACTCCTCGGGGGCGGGTAATTCACCCCTCCACTTT. This codes for CASRYSSGAGNSPLHF.

This clonotype was detected only a few times. The chain has TRBV5-1 and TRBJ2-1, with 8 bases identical to TRBD2. This CDR3 spans 16 amino acids. The germline CDR1 and CDR2 sequences are SGHRS and YFSETQ. After removal of 2 bases from V and 6 bases from J, the junction contained 10 bases not matched to a gene. The CDR3 spells CASSFFSSGSPNEQFF. CDR3 bases: TGCGCCAGCAGCTTTTTCTCAAGCGGGAGCCCCAATGAGCAGTTCTTC.

This clonotype appeared a few times. The CDR3 region is CASTPRHLNTEAFF. As DNA, the CDR3 is TGTGCCAGCACCCCCCGGCATTTGAACACTGAAGCTTTCTTT. This sequence joins TRBV28 and TRBJ1-1, with D unresolved. CDR1 MDHEN and CDR2 SYDVKM come from the germline V gene. CDR3 size: 14 residues. With 7 bases removed from V and 0 bases from J, the gap between germline ends came to 12 bases.

This clonotype was counted ten times or more. The chain has TRBV7-3 and TRBJ2-1, with D tentatively TRBD2 (7 bases). The germline V and J ends were trimmed by 5 bases and 5 bases, with 16 bases remaining between them. The germline V gene has CDR1 SGHTA and CDR2 FQGTGA. The CDR3 runs to 15 residues. The CDR3 sequence: CASSRGGAPNNEQFF. In DNA, the CDR3 is TGTGCCAGCAGCAGGGGGGGCGCCCCTAACAATGAGCAGTTCTTC. Full variable domain (remainder filled in from reference TRBV7-3 and TRBJ2-1): GAGVSQTPSNKVTEKGKYVELRCDPISGHTALYWYRQSLGQGPEFLIYFQGTGAADDSGLPNDRFFAVRPEGSVSTLKIQRTERGDSAVYLCASSRGGAPNNEQFFGPGTRLTVL.

The CDR3, as DNA: TGCAGTGCACCACGGAGTGGCATCACCTACGAGCAGTACTTC. Residues: CSAPRSGITYEQYF. The chain uses TRBV20-1 and TRBJ2-7, with unresolved D. CDR3 length: 14 amino acids. Germline CDR1 reads DFQATT; CDR2 reads SNEGSKA (reference sequence). V lost 6 bases and J lost 2, with 17 bases in between.

The V gene is TRBV7-9, the J gene TRBJ2-3; no reliable D call. Germline CDR1 SEHNR, CDR2 FQNEAQ (reference sequence). The CDR3 sequence is 15 residues long. Deletions cut 1 base from V and 2 bases from J, with 10 bases between. The CDR3 spells CASSLGSRLTDTQYF. CDR3 DNA: TGTGCCAGCAGCTTAGGTTCTAGACTCACAGATACGCAGTATTTT.

This rearrangement joins TRBV5-1 to TRBJ1-4; 8 nucleotides align to TRBD1. Germline CDR1 is SGHRS and CDR2 is YFSETQ. The V gene end was trimmed by 4 bases and the J gene end by 5 bases; junction bases not matched to a gene: 7. This CDR3 spans 15 amino acids. CDR3 protein: CASSVGQGMNEKLFF. For the CDR3, the DNA is TGCGCCAGCAGCGTAGGACAGGGCATGAATGAAAAACTGTTTTTT.

The chain links TRBV5-1 to TRBJ2-3, with D possibly being TRBD1 (9 bases). V was clipped by 4 bases and J by 6 bases, with 18 bases between them. Germline CDR1 reads SGHRS; CDR2 reads YFSETQ. CDR3 length: 15 amino acids. CDR3 sequence (DNA): TGCGCCAGCAGCCGCGGGGGGACAGGGTCCGATACGCAGTATTTT. It specifies CASSRGGTGSDTQYF.

A few counts support this clonotype. The rearrangement links TRBV20-1 to TRBJ2-3; no clear D gene. V lost 0 bases and J 2 bases, leaving 6 bases between the germline ends. The CDR3 is 13 residues long. Germline assignment: CDR1 DFQATT and CDR2 SNEGSKA (reference sequence). CDR3 region: CSARDRFTDTQYF. DNA for the CDR3: TGCAGTGCTAGAGACAGGTTCACAGATACGCAGTATTTT.

This clonotype was seen only a few times. The V and J genes are TRBV20-1 and TRBJ1-2; D is perhaps TRBD1 (5 bases). There are 10 residues in the CDR3. The germline V gene encodes CDR1 DFQATT and CDR2 SNEGSKA (reference sequence). V lost 5 bases to trimming and J lost 10 bases, with 11 bases between them. CDR3 bases: TGCAGTGCTTACGACAGTCCCTACACCTTC. Translation: CSAYDSPYTF.

The chain combines TRBV5-1 with TRBJ2-1; D gene ambiguous. Germline assignment: CDR1 SGHRS and CDR2 YFSETQ. V was pared by 0 bases and J by 3 bases, with 10 bases between. The CDR3 contains 15 residues. The DNA of the CDR3 is TGCGCCAGCAGCTTGGGCTTGCGTGACTACAATGAGCAGTTCTTC. Protein: CASSLGLRDYNEQFF.